This T cell receptor beta chain was profiled in a study of T cells in Graves' hyperthyroidism and ophthalmopathy. Overall study findings and caveats: In blood, most of the thyroid clonotypes expanded above 0.001 were also present.

Amplification yielded TCR beta CDR3 regions, with RNA transcripts as the source. RT-PCR in the first round (using the HTBI primer set) targeted the TCR CDR3. TCRdb analysed the multiplex PCR reads with MiXCR anew, one entry per CDR3 protein. The sample shows 600,000 or so distinct CDR3 sequences, approximately 15% of them seen only once. This clonotype was observed many times. No antigen is known for it. V was trimmed by 5 bases and J by 4 bases, leaving 19 bases between them. The CDR3 extends over 16 amino acids. CDR1 and CDR2 (germline): SEHNR, FQNEAQ (reference sequence). This TCR came from a woman under 30 with Graves' ophthalmopathy. Sequenced: blood. The chain uses TRBV7-9 and TRBJ2-3; D is uncertain. The CDR3 loop is CASSPPNRVGADTQYF. As DNA, the CDR3 is TGTGCCAGCAGCCCCCCGAATAGGGTCGGTGCAGATACGCAGTATTTT.